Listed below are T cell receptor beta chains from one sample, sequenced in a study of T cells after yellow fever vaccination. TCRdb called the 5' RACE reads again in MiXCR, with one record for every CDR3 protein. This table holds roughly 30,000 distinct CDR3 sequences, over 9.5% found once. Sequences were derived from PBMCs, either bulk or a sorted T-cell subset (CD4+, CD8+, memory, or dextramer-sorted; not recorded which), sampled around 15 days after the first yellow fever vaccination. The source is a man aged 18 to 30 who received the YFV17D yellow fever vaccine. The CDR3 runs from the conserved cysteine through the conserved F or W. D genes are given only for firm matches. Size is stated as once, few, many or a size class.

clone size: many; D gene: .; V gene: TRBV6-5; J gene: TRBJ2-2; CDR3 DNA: TGTGCCAGCAGTTATTCGGACGGTGGCACCGGGGAGCTGTTTTTT; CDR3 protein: CASSYSDGGTGELFF
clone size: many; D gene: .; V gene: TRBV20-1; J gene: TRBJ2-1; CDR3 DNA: TGCAGTGTCAGTCTCGCCCGGGACTCCGTGTACAATGAGCAGTTCTTC; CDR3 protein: CSVSLARDSVYNEQFF
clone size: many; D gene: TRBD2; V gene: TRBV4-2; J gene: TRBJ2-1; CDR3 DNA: TGTGCCAGCAGCCAAGATCAGTCTAGCGGGCGAAATGAGCAGTTCTTC; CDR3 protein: CASSQDQSSGRNEQFF
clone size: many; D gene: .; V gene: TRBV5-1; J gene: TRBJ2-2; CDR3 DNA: TGCGCCAGCAGCACCCAGGGAGGCACCGGGGAGCTGTTTTTT; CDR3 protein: CASSTQGGTGELFF
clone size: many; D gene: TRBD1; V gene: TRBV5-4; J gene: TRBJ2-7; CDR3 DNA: TGTGCCAGCAGCCGCCCGGCTGGGACAGGGGCGAACGAGCAGTACTTC; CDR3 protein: CASSRPAGTGANEQYF
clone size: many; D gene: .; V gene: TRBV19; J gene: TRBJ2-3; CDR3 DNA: TGTGCCAGTAGATCAGGGTGGAGCACAGATACGCAGTATTTT; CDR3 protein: CASRSGWSTDTQYF
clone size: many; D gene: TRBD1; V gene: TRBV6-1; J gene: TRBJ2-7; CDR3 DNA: TGTGCCAGCAGTCCCTCAGGGACAGGAACCTACGAGCAGTACTTC; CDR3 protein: CASSPSGTGTYEQYF
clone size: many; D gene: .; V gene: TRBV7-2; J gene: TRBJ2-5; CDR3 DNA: TGTGCCAGCGGGATCCAAGAGACCCAGTACTTC; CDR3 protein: CASGIQETQYF
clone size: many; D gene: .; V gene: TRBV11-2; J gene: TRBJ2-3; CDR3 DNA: TGTGCCAGCAGCAAGGTGGGGGGTAGCACAGATACGCAGTATTTT; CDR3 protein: CASSKVGGSTDTQYF
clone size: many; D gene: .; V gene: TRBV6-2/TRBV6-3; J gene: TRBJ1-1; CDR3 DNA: TGTGCCAGCAGTTACTCCCGGGGGACTGAAGCTTTCTTT; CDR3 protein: CASSYSRGTEAFF
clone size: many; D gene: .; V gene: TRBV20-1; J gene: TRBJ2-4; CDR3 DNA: TGCAGTGCTGGGCCCCAAGCGACAGCCAAAAACATTCAGTACTTC; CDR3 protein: CSAGPQATAKNIQYF
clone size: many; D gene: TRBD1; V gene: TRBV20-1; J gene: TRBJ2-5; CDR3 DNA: TGCAGTGCTAGACGGACAGGGAAAGAGACCCAGTACTTC; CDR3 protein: CSARRTGKETQYF
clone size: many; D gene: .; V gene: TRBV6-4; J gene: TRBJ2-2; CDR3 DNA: TGTGCCAGCAGTGACTCGTCGGGAAGCGCGAACACCGGGGAGCTGTTTTTT; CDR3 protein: CASSDSSGSANTGELFF
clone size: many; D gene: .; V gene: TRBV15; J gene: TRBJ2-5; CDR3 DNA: TGTGCCACCAGCAGAGATGTATCCAGAGAAGAGACCCAGTACTTC; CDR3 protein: CATSRDVSREETQYF